A selection of T cell receptor beta chains follows, all from one sample in a study of cytomegalovirus exposure and HLA in healthy donors. Sequenced by immunoSEQ multiplex PCR; TCRdb stores in-frame clones only, minus some. In the table there are over 200,000 clones, more than 75% of which are singletons. Sequenced sample: PBMCs. The source is a human donor in good health. CDR3s include the opening cysteine and the closing phenylalanine or tryptophan. D genes are given only for firm matches. The size field is filled for only some rows; it gives once, few, many or a size class.

clone size: NA
D gene: NA
J gene: TRBJ2-1
V gene: TRBV4-3
CDR3 protein: CASSQDHHQFF
CDR3 DNA: TGCGCCAGCAGCCAAGATCATCATCAGTTCTTC

clone size: NA
D gene: TRBD2
J gene: TRBJ2-3
V gene: TRBV4-1
CDR3 protein: CASSQDGRDTDTQYF
CDR3 DNA: TGCGCCAGCAGCCAAGACGGGAGGGACACAGATACGCAGTATTTT

clone size: NA
D gene: TRBD1
J gene: TRBJ1-5
V gene: TRBV27
CDR3 protein: CASSDRADQPQHF
CDR3 DNA: TGTGCCAGCAGTGACAGGGCCGATCAGCCCCAGCATTTT

clone size: NA
D gene: TRBD2
J gene: TRBJ2-1
V gene: TRBV5-1
CDR3 protein: CASLLAGGDNEQFF
CDR3 DNA: TGCGCCAGCCTCCTAGCGGGAGGGGACAATGAGCAGTTCTTC

clone size: NA
D gene: TRBD2
J gene: TRBJ2-1
V gene: TRBV14
CDR3 protein: CASSVSPRGRALDEQFF
CDR3 DNA: TGTGCCAGCAGCGTATCCCCCCGCGGGAGGGCATTGGATGAGCAGTTCTTC

clone size: NA
D gene: NA
J gene: TRBJ2-7
V gene: TRBV5-1
CDR3 protein: CASSLISGLYEQYF
CDR3 DNA: TGCGCCAGCAGCCTCATTAGCGGACTCTACGAGCAGTACTTC

clone size: NA
D gene: TRBD1
J gene: TRBJ1-2
V gene: TRBV6-4
CDR3 protein: CASSDPIRQGRRDGYTF
CDR3 DNA: TGTGCCAGCAGTGACCCAATAAGACAGGGGCGGCGGGATGGCTACACCTTC

clone size: NA
D gene: TRBD1
J gene: TRBJ2-7
V gene: TRBV6-5
CDR3 protein: CASSEDRGYYEQYF
CDR3 DNA: TGTGCCAGCAGTGAAGACAGGGGCTACTACGAGCAGTACTTC

clone size: NA
D gene: NA
J gene: TRBJ2-5
V gene: TRBV7-9
CDR3 protein: CASSLVDTLAQYF
CDR3 DNA: TGTGCCAGCAGCTTAGTAGATACCTTAGCCCAGTACTTC

clone size: NA
D gene: TRBD1
J gene: TRBJ1-2
V gene: TRBV19
CDR3 protein: CASSRPRTGLSVYGYTF
CDR3 DNA: TGTGCCAGTAGTAGACCCCGGACAGGGCTTTCCGTCTATGGCTACACCTTC

clone size: NA
D gene: NA
J gene: TRBJ2-1
V gene: TRBV2
CDR3 protein: CASSEALPGNNEQFF
CDR3 DNA: TGTGCCAGCAGTGAAGCGCTTCCAGGGAACAATGAGCAGTTCTTC

clone size: NA
D gene: TRBD2
J gene: TRBJ2-3
V gene: TRBV6-1
CDR3 protein: CASSALAGGPDTQYF
CDR3 DNA: TGTGCCAGCAGCGCCCTAGCGGGAGGGCCAGATACGCAGTATTTT

clone size: NA
D gene: NA
J gene: TRBJ2-6
V gene: TRBV4-1
CDR3 protein: CASSQDRRAGANVLTF
CDR3 DNA: TGCGCCAGCAGCCAAGATCGCCGAGCTGGGGCCAACGTCCTGACTTTC

clone size: NA
D gene: NA
J gene: TRBJ1-1
V gene: TRBV4-1
CDR3 protein: CASSQGQIEAFF
CDR3 DNA: TGCGCCAGCAGCCAGGGGCAGATTGAAGCTTTCTTT

clone size: NA
D gene: TRBD1
J gene: TRBJ2-3
V gene: TRBV18
CDR3 protein: CASSPAGGSADTQYF
CDR3 DNA: TGTGCCAGCTCACCTGCAGGGGGTTCCGCAGATACGCAGTATTTT

clone size: once
D gene: TRBD2
J gene: TRBJ2-3
V gene: TRBV7-3
CDR3 protein: CASSLRGRGGTDTQYF
CDR3 DNA: TGTGCCAGCAGCTTACGGGGGAGGGGAGGTACAGATACGCAGTATTTT

clone size: once
D gene: TRBD1
J gene: TRBJ1-4
V gene: TRBV7-9
CDR3 protein: CASSTTGMGEKLFF
CDR3 DNA: TGTGCCAGCAGCACGACAGGGATGGGTGAAAAACTGTTTTTT

clone size: NA
D gene: NA
J gene: TRBJ2-7
V gene: TRBV15
CDR3 protein: CATSEEVRGYNSYEQYF
CDR3 DNA: TGTGCCACCAGCGAAGAGGTTAGGGGGTACAACTCCTACGAGCAGTACTTC

clone size: NA
D gene: NA
J gene: TRBJ1-4
V gene: TRBV28
CDR3 protein: CASSRTGTTNEKLFF
CDR3 DNA: TGTGCCAGCAGTCGGACGGGAACAACTAATGAAAAACTGTTTTTT

clone size: NA
D gene: TRBD1
J gene: TRBJ1-1
V gene: TRBV2
CDR3 protein: CASGEDRGQAEAFF
CDR3 DNA: TGTGCCAGCGGAGAAGACAGGGGGCAGGCTGAAGCTTTCTTT

clone size: few
D gene: TRBD2
J gene: TRBJ2-2
V gene: TRBV7-8
CDR3 protein: CASSFSRTSGRNTGELFF
CDR3 DNA: TGTGCCAGCAGCTTCTCGCGGACTAGCGGGAGGAACACCGGGGAGCTGTTTTTT

clone size: NA
D gene: NA
J gene: TRBJ2-5
V gene: TRBV7-2
CDR3 protein: CASSPSWTVQETQYF
CDR3 DNA: TGTGCCAGCAGCCCCAGTTGGACAGTGCAAGAGACCCAGTACTTC

clone size: NA
D gene: TRBD1
J gene: TRBJ2-7
V gene: TRBV2
CDR3 protein: CASSEGQGLDYEQYF
CDR3 DNA: TGTGCCAGCAGTGAGGGACAGGGACTCGACTACGAGCAGTACTTC

clone size: NA
D gene: TRBD1
J gene: TRBJ1-1
V gene: TRBV7-9
CDR3 protein: CASIPTGTNTEAFF
CDR3 DNA: TGTGCCAGCATCCCGACAGGGACCAACACTGAAGCTTTCTTT

clone size: NA
D gene: TRBD2
J gene: TRBJ2-1
V gene: TRBV5-1
CDR3 protein: CASSLGTSGRANEQFF
CDR3 DNA: TGCGCCAGCAGCCTTGGGACTAGCGGGAGGGCTAATGAGCAGTTCTTC

clone size: NA
D gene: TRBD2
J gene: TRBJ2-5
V gene: TRBV12-5
CDR3 protein: CASGLRPLAGGKETQYF
CDR3 DNA: TGTGCTAGTGGTCTCAGGCCTCTAGCGGGGGGGAAAGAGACCCAGTACTTC

clone size: NA
D gene: NA
J gene: TRBJ1-1
V gene: TRBV2
CDR3 protein: CASSEGRGWAEAFF
CDR3 DNA: TGTGCCAGCAGTGAAGGTAGGGGGTGGGCTGAAGCTTTCTTT

clone size: NA
D gene: TRBD2
J gene: TRBJ2-1
V gene: TRBV10-3
CDR3 protein: CAGGTSGTDEQFF
CDR3 DNA: TGTGCCGGCGGGACTAGCGGGACGGATGAGCAGTTCTTC

clone size: NA
D gene: NA
J gene: TRBJ2-7
V gene: TRBV27
CDR3 protein: CASSHQPGSSYEQYF
CDR3 DNA: TGTGCCAGCAGTCATCAGCCGGGTAGCTCCTACGAGCAGTACTTC

clone size: NA
D gene: NA
J gene: TRBJ2-1
V gene: TRBV4-1
CDR3 protein: CASSPDSPREQFF
CDR3 DNA: TGCGCCAGCAGCCCGGACTCCCCAAGAGAGCAGTTCTTC

clone size: NA
D gene: TRBD1
J gene: TRBJ1-4
V gene: TRBV19
CDR3 protein: CASSLQQGQNEKLFF
CDR3 DNA: TGTGCCAGTAGCCTGCAACAGGGGCAAAATGAAAAACTGTTTTTT

clone size: few
D gene: TRBD2
J gene: TRBJ2-2
V gene: TRBV9
CDR3 protein: CASSYGLAATGELFF
CDR3 DNA: TGTGCCAGCAGCTATGGACTAGCGGCCACCGGGGAGCTGTTTTTT

clone size: NA
D gene: NA
J gene: TRBJ1-2
V gene: TRBV29-1
CDR3 protein: CSAEGRGRDYGYTF
CDR3 DNA: TGCAGCGCCGAGGGGCGGGGGAGGGACTATGGCTACACCTTC

clone size: NA
D gene: NA
J gene: TRBJ2-7
V gene: TRBV2
CDR3 protein: CASSGQGLNEQYF
CDR3 DNA: TGTGCCAGCAGTGGGCAGGGTTTGAACGAGCAGTACTTC

clone size: NA
D gene: TRBD1
J gene: TRBJ2-1
V gene: TRBV5-1
CDR3 protein: CASSLRDRGQYEQFF
CDR3 DNA: TGCGCCAGCAGCCTTCGGGACAGGGGGCAATATGAGCAGTTCTTC

clone size: few
D gene: TRBD1
J gene: TRBJ1-2
V gene: TRBV7-9
CDR3 protein: CSSSLGTGWGYTF
CDR3 DNA: TGTTCCAGCAGCTTAGGGACAGGGTGGGGCTACACCTTC

clone size: NA
D gene: NA
J gene: TRBJ2-3
V gene: TRBV18
CDR3 protein: CASSTPYGTDTQYF
CDR3 DNA: TGTGCCAGCTCAACCCCCTACGGCACAGATACGCAGTATTTT

clone size: NA
D gene: TRBD1
J gene: TRBJ2-5
V gene: TRBV23-1
CDR3 protein: CASSPQDRGRGGETQYF
CDR3 DNA: TGCGCCAGCAGCCCCCAGGACAGGGGGCGAGGAGGTGAGACCCAGTACTTC

clone size: NA
D gene: NA
J gene: TRBJ2-7
V gene: TRBV14
CDR3 protein: CASSQDPQIDNYEQYF
CDR3 DNA: TGTGCCAGCAGCCAAGATCCCCAAATCGACAATTACGAGCAGTACTTC

clone size: NA
D gene: NA
J gene: TRBJ2-1
V gene: TRBV5-6
CDR3 protein: CASSLGILAMNLRLFF
CDR3 DNA: TGTGCCAGCAGCTTGGGGATCTTAGCCATGAATCTTCGTCTGTTCTTC

clone size: NA
D gene: TRBD1
J gene: TRBJ2-7
V gene: TRBV28
CDR3 protein: CASTQWGQGAHEQYF
CDR3 DNA: TGTGCCAGCACCCAATGGGGACAGGGGGCCCACGAGCAGTACTTC

clone size: NA
D gene: TRBD1
J gene: TRBJ2-7
V gene: TRBV7-6
CDR3 protein: CASSLVSSHRGPYEQYF
CDR3 DNA: TGTGCCAGCAGCTTAGTATCATCCCACAGGGGTCCCTACGAGCAGTACTTC

clone size: NA
D gene: TRBD1
J gene: TRBJ2-3
V gene: TRBV2
CDR3 protein: CASRLDRATDTQYF
CDR3 DNA: TGTGCCAGCAGATTGGACAGGGCCACAGATACGCAGTATTTT

clone size: few
D gene: TRBD2
J gene: TRBJ2-1
V gene: TRBV7-3
CDR3 protein: CASSPRGSAYNEQFF
CDR3 DNA: TGTGCCAGCAGCCCGCGCGGGAGTGCCTACAATGAGCAGTTCTTC

clone size: NA
D gene: NA
J gene: TRBJ1-1
V gene: TRBV29-1
CDR3 protein: CSVGPGLDTEAFF
CDR3 DNA: TGCAGCGTTGGTCCAGGGTTAGACACTGAAGCTTTCTTT

clone size: NA
D gene: TRBD2
J gene: TRBJ2-4
V gene: TRBV7-2
CDR3 protein: CASSFLTSGLYF
CDR3 DNA: TGTGCCAGCAGCTTTTTAACTAGCGGCTTGTACTTC

clone size: once
D gene: NA
J gene: TRBJ2-7
V gene: TRBV28
CDR3 protein: CASSPIGRSSYEQYF
CDR3 DNA: TGTGCCAGCAGTCCCATTGGCAGAAGCTCCTACGAGCAGTACTTC

clone size: NA
D gene: NA
J gene: TRBJ1-2
V gene: TRBV18
CDR3 protein: CASSPERPGGYTF
CDR3 DNA: TGTGCCAGCTCACCAGAGCGACCGGGTGGCTACACCTTC

clone size: NA
D gene: NA
J gene: TRBJ2-6
V gene: TRBV11-2
CDR3 protein: CASSLYSGANVLTF
CDR3 DNA: TGTGCCAGCAGCTTATACTCTGGGGCCAACGTCCTGACTTTC

clone size: few
D gene: NA
J gene: TRBJ1-2
V gene: TRBV28
CDR3 protein: CASGWGGAAYYGYTF
CDR3 DNA: TGTGCCAGCGGGTGGGGGGGGGCTGCCTATTATGGCTACACCTTC

clone size: once
D gene: NA
J gene: TRBJ1-1
V gene: TRBV9
CDR3 protein: CASSVEGGGPEAFF
CDR3 DNA: TGTGCCAGCAGCGTAGAGGGGGGGGGACCTGAAGCTTTCTTT